This T cell receptor beta chain was sequenced for a study of blood T cell repertoires in COVID-19. The length of the CDR3 is 13 residues. Trimming stripped 3 bases from V and 8 bases from J, with 11 bases between. The table came from immunoSEQ multiplex PCR; TCRdb's copy has only in-frame clones and leaves some out. The sample lists some 180,000 clones, about 86% occurring once. The gene calls are TRBV12-3 or TRBV12-4 and TRBJ1-5; D unclear. The receptor comes from a man between 70 and 80 years old with active or convalescent COVID-19. The source material was peripheral blood. The CDR3, as DNA: TGTGCCAGCAGTTTTCGGGGAGCGAAGCCCCAGCATTTT. Its translation is CASSFRGAKPQHF.